This T cell receptor beta chain was recovered during a study of shared T cell receptors in the human thymus. Assay used: immunoSEQ multiplex PCR; TCRdb lists only in-frame clones, some missing. The sample carries 700,000 to 750,000 clones, 75% to 90% recorded once. This sample was also put to use in a study of human thymus T cells. That investigation notes: Thymus tissue was removed during corrective cardiac surgery.

Material: thymocytes. This receptor was identified in a girl under two years old with a congenital heart defect.

The CDR3 region is CASSQEIDRENQPQHF. The CDR3 DNA sequence: TGCGCCAGCAGCCAAGAAATCGACAGGGAAAATCAGCCCCAGCATTTT. The chain carries TRBV4-1 and TRBJ1-5; 7 bases are shared with TRBD1. Germline V CDR1 and CDR2: MGHRA, YSYEKL. Germline trimming cut 0 bases from V and 4 bases from J; bases unmatched to any gene: 6. This CDR3 spans 16 amino acids.